Listed below are T cell receptor beta chains from one sample, sequenced in a study of cytomegalovirus exposure and HLA in healthy donors. Libraries were prepared by immunoSEQ multiplex PCR; TCRdb keeps only in-frame clonotypes and omits some of them. This table holds 130,000 or so clones, around 8.5% found once. The sample comprised PBMCs. Source of these receptors: a man aged 40-50 years in good health and CMV-seronegative. CDR3s include the opening cysteine and the closing phenylalanine or tryptophan. The D gene is left open where the match is weak. Size values are once, few and many counts, or a class for expanded clones, and some rows have none.

D,size,V,J,DNA,CDR3
TRBD1,few,TRBV15,TRBJ2-1,TGTGCCACCAGCAGAGGTACGGGACAGGGGCACAATGAGCAGTTCTTC,CATSRGTGQGHNEQFF
NA,NA,TRBV7-2,TRBJ2-6,TGTGCCAGCAGCGCGTTCATCAGGGGGGAGGGGGCCAACGTCCTGACTTTC,CASSAFIRGEGANVLTF
TRBD2,few,TRBV28,TRBJ2-3,TGTGCCAGCAGTCCCCTAGCGGGGGGCACAGATACGCAGTATTTT,CASSPLAGGTDTQYF
TRBD1,few,TRBV9,TRBJ1-3,TGTGCCAGCAGCCGCACAGGGGCCAGCTCTGGAAACACCATATATTTT,CASSRTGASSGNTIYF
NA,NA,TRBV7-9,TRBJ2-5,TGTGCCAGCAGCTTAGCCCCGGGACTCATGTACCAAGAGACCCAGTACTTC,CASSLAPGLMYQETQYF
NA,few,TRBV27,TRBJ2-2,TGTGCCACTTCCGACACCGGGGAGCTGTTTTTT,CATSDTGELFF
NA,NA,TRBV2,TRBJ2-1,TGTGCCAGCAGCTTGACTGGGGCTGAGCAGTTCTTC,CASSLTGAEQFF
NA,NA,TRBV7-2,TRBJ2-1,TGTGCCAGCAGCTTACGGGGTTCCTACAATGAGCAGTTCTTC,CASSLRGSYNEQFF
NA,few,TRBV7-2,TRBJ2-5,TGTGCCAGCAGTCAGGGACTCCGTGGGGAGACCCAGTACTTC,CASSQGLRGETQYF
NA,NA,TRBV5-1,TRBJ1-5,TGCGCCAGCAGTTATTTAGGGGATCAGCCCCAGCATTTT,CASSYLGDQPQHF
NA,NA,TRBV2,TRBJ2-2,TGTGCCAGCAGTGGACTAGTGGGGACCGGGGAGCTGTTTTTT,CASSGLVGTGELFF
NA,NA,TRBV27,TRBJ1-2,TGTGCCAGGCATAACCCAGGGGTTTGTAACTATGGCTACACCTTC,CARHNPGVCNYGYTF
NA,few,TRBV4-1,TRBJ2-1,TGCGCCAGCGCATCGGACCCTCGAGACAGCTACAATGAGCAGTTCTTC,CASASDPRDSYNEQFF
NA,NA,TRBV11-2,TRBJ2-7,TGTGCCAGCAGATCCCCAGGGCGCCAGGACGAGCAGTACTTC,CASRSPGRQDEQYF
NA,few,TRBV29-1,TRBJ2-7,TGCAGCGTTGTTAACTCCGGGGGTACCTACGAGCAGTACTTC,CSVVNSGGTYEQYF
NA,few,TRBV10-3,TRBJ1-1,TGTGCCATCAGCGCAGGGGTTACTGAAGCTTTCTTT,CAISAGVTEAFF
NA,NA,TRBV29-1,TRBJ2-7,TGCAGCGCCGAGGGCCAGGGGAGCTACGAGCAGTACTTC,CSAEGQGSYEQYF
NA,few,TRBV6-4,TRBJ1-2,TGTGCCAGCAGTGTCACACCGGACAGCCGTGCGGGCTACACCTTC,CASSVTPDSRAGYTF
TRBD1,NA,TRBV7-9,TRBJ1-5,TGTGCCAGCAGCTTAACAGGGGGCGGCAATCAGCCCCAGCATTTT,CASSLTGGGNQPQHF
TRBD1,few,TRBV5-1,TRBJ1-2,TGCGCCAGCAGCGTCGCCTCTCAGGGGGATAGCTATGGCTACACCTTC,CASSVASQGDSYGYTF
NA,few,TRBV7-9,TRBJ2-5,TGTGCCAGCAGCTCAAGCAGGGTAGAGGCCCAGTACTTC,CASSSSRVEAQYF
TRBD2,few,TRBV11-3,TRBJ2-3,TGTGCCAGCAGCCTCGGGGGGACTACAGATACGCAGTATTTT,CASSLGGTTDTQYF
TRBD2,NA,TRBV27,TRBJ2-7,TGTGCCAGCAGGGGCGGGGGAATCACCTACGAGCAGTACTTC,CASRGGGITYEQYF
NA,few,TRBV21-1,TRBJ2-4,TGTGCCAGCAGCAAACTGAAAAACATTCAGTACTTC,CASSKLKNIQYF
NA,NA,TRBV5-4,TRBJ2-3,TGTGCCAGCAGCGACCAGGCGGGGGCTGATACGCAGTATTTT,CASSDQAGADTQYF
TRBD1,NA,TRBV5-5,TRBJ1-4,TGTGCCAGCAGCGGGACAGGAACATCTAATGAAAAACTGTTTTTT,CASSGTGTSNEKLFF